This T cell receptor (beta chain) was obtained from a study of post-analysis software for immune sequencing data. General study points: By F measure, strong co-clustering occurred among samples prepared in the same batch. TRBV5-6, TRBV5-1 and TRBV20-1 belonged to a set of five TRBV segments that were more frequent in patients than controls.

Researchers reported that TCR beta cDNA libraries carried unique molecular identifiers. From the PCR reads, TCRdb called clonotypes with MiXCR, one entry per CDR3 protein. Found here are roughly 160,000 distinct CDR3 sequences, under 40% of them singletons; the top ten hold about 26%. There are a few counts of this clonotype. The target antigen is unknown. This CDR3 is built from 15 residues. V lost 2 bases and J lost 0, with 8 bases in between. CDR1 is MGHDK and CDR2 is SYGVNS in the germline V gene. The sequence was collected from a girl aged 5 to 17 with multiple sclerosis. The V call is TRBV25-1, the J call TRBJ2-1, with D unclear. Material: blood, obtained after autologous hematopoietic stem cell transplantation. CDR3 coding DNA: TGTGCCAGCAGTGAAAGGTTAGCCTCCTACAATGAGCAGTTCTTC. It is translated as CASSERLASYNEQFF. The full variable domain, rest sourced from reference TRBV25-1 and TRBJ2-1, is EADIYQTPRYLVIGTGKKITLECSQTMGHDKMYWYQQDPGMELHLIHYSYGVNSTEKGDLSSESTVSRIRTEHFPLTLESARPSHTSQYLCASSERLASYNEQFFGPGTRLTVL.